The clone carrying this T cell receptor beta chain occurred once. Its specificity is unknown. PCR employed 60 Vbeta and 13 Jbeta primers. The protocol was immunoSEQ multiplex PCR, while the TCRdb copy is restricted to in-frame clones and leaves out a portion. Of about 57,000 clones in the sample, about 80% were seen once. The entry originates in a study of cytomegalovirus exposure and HLA in healthy donors. Study conclusions and caveats: Cytomegalovirus association was listed for about 180 TCR beta chains. The majority of TCR sequences were rare, yet some public TCRs appeared in many donors.

The V gene's germline CDR1 is SQVTM and CDR2 ANQGSEA. This CDR3 comprises 12 residues. The V and J ends lost 8 bases and 0 bases respectively, with 11 bases between them. Sequencing was performed on PBMCs. The rearrangement links TRBV29-1 to TRBJ2-7, with D unresolved. This sequence was found in a man under 40 in good health and CMV-seronegative. The CDR3 sequence: CSTRTSSYEQYF. The CDR3 region has the DNA TGCAGCACGCGCACGAGCTCCTACGAGCAGTACTTC.